The present T cell receptor (beta chain) was sequenced within a study of T and B cells in COVID-19 patients (dated by TCRdb to 2020 to 2021). For context, the study as a whole: Using TRB and IGH repertoire sequencing of peripheral blood, the study characterized adaptive immunity in COVID-19 patients who had active infection or had recovered. An age-matched reference group of 39 healthy donors negative for COVID-19 antibodies was used as the comparison for repertoire analyses. Of the 20 patients in the active-infection cohort, 12 were critically ill and needed mechanical ventilation or ECMO. Over 8 million TCR sequences were analysed in a TCR and BCR sequence repository that covered around 34 patients and roughly 75 time points. Median age was almost 35 years in the recovered cohort versus less than 75 years in the active-infection cohort. Two patients belonged to both the recovered and active cohorts because samples were available from active disease and after recovery. Up to roughly 10 follow-up blood samples were collected per patient, with some samples spanning different disease stages in the same individual. The recovered cohort included over 15 patients who contributed 20 samples, and most of those patients had mild to moderate COVID-19 that was managed on an outpatient basis. In the active-infection cohort, about 90% of the 20 patients had comorbidities linked to unfavorable COVID-19 outcome. Overall study outcomes, separate from this receptor: The reported TCR clusters were stated to require prospective validation before clinical use. Specific T cell subsets (CD4+/Treg/CD8+) and sorted SARS-CoV-2-responsive or tetramer+ T cells had not yet been sequenced, and these experiments were ongoing. Patients with COVID-19 were reported to show strongly skewed TRBV/TRBJ gene usage. The recovered cohort had 2,300 or so exclusive TCR clusters, including about 34 low-pGen clusters. The size of the cohort was considered insufficient for assessing HLA contributions to COVID-19 susceptibility or severity. TRB repertoires were highly clonal in active COVID-19, whereas diversity and richness at recovery rose above healthy donor levels. Few blood samples were available from mildly ill patients while symptoms were present or from severe cases at early time points.

TRB repertoires were amplified using roughly 230-550 ng of genomic DNA isolated from blood. Taken from cysteine to phenylalanine, the CDR3 has 14 residues. Left in the record is the CDR3 DNA by itself, 42 bases read in frame from the first base. V is cut by 5 bases and J by 5 bases, and the space between the germline ends is 12 bases. This clonotype is assessed as medium-sized (0.01 to 0.1%). Which antigen it targets is not known. Base qualities are missing; no much larger clone stands one base away. Sequencing instrument: Illumina MiSeq. Multiplex PCR with BIOMED2 TRB-A/B primer pools was used to amplify the TRB rearrangements. Illumina-compatible adapters and 7-nucleotide sample barcodes were attached to the amplicons in two consecutive PCRs. All library PCRs used Phusion HS II polymerase. Amplicons were gel-purified with the NucleoSpin Gel and PCR Clean-up kit, quantified on Qubit, and pooled at about 4 nM. Before Illumina next-generation sequencing, the quality of the amplicon pool was assessed on an Agilent 2100 Bioanalyzer. The original pipeline was this. MiXCR 3.0.8 with the default MiXCR reference library was used to annotate TRB rearrangements. Sequences with fewer than 2 reads and non-productive reads were filtered out, and every unique CDR3 nucleotide sequence was treated as a single clone. Clonality, diversity, richness and V-J gene usage were computed in R 3.5.1. TCR clustering by CDR3 similarity used GLIPH2, with generation probabilities calculated by OLGA. GLIPH2 clusters were kept only if they contained at least four unique TCR clonotypes found in at least three individuals. TCRdb passed the public sequencing reads through fastp at Q25 and MiXCR, retaining productive beta sequences. Every CDR3 protein is listed once, alongside the most common genes and DNA of its rows. TCRdb's processing, not the authors', yielded these V and J calls. For this sample the table gives around 2,100 distinct CDR3 sequences, of which under 30% were detected only once. The ten largest account for approximately 60% of the sample.

The clonotype was recovered from a human donor with active COVID-19. The sample consisted of blood. The rearranged chain carries TRBV12-3 or TRBV12-4 and TRBJ2-2; TRBD1 is a possible D gene, resting on 5 matching bases. The CDR3 region reads CASSAQQETGELFF. The DNA sequence follows: TGTGCCAGCAGTGCCCAACAGGAGACCGGGGAGCTGTTTTTT.